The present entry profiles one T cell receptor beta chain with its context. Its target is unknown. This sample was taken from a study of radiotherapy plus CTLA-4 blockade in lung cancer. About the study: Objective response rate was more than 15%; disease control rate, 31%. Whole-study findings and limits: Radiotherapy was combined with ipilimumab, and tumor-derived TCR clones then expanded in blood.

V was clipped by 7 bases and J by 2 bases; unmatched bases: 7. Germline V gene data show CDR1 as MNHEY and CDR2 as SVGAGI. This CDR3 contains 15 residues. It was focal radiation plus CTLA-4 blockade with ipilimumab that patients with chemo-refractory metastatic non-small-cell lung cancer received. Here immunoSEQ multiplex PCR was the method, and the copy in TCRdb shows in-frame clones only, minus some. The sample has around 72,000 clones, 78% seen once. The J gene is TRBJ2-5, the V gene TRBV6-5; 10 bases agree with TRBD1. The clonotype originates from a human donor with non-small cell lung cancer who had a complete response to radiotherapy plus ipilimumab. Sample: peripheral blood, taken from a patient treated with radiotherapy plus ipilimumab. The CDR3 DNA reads TGTGCCAGCAAACCGGGACAGGGGTGGCAAGAGACCCAGTACTTC. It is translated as CASKPGQGWQETQYF.